A selection of T cell receptor beta chains follows, all from one sample in a study of CD8+ T cells in alopecia areata. Here immunoSEQ multiplex PCR was the method, and the copy in TCRdb shows in-frame clones only, minus some. The profile shows 90,000 to 120,000 clones, over 55% of them singletons. Specimen: NKG2D-low CD8+ T cells sorted from blood. The receptors here all came from a human donor with alopecia areata. Each CDR3 is given with its conserved first and last residue. A D gene is named only where the DNA matches it firmly. Part of the rows lack a size; the others show once, few, many or a class for expanded clones.

CASSQEAAPNYGYTF	TGCGCCAGCAGCCAAGAGGCAGCGCCTAACTATGGCTACACCTTC	TRBV4-1	TRBJ1-2	-	-
CASSPRVANYGYTF	TGTGCCAGCAGCCCCAGGGTGGCTAACTATGGCTACACCTTC	TRBV27	TRBJ1-2	-	few
CASRRAPGPHEQYF	TGTGCCAGCAGGCGGGCTCCCGGCCCCCACGAGCAGTACTTC	TRBV6-5	TRBJ2-7	-	-
CASSLFGRQQFF	TGTGCCAGCAGTTTATTCGGTAGGCAGCAGTTCTTC	TRBV27	TRBJ2-1	-	-
CAIRGGTGTQYF	TGTGCCATACGCGGGGGGACAGGTACGCAGTATTTT	TRBV19	TRBJ2-3	-	-
CASSFTGQVTF	TGTGCCAGCAGCTTCACAGGCCAGGTCACCTTC	TRBV6-6	TRBJ1-2	-	-
CASSLAGLAGDPQYF	TGCGCCAGCAGCTTGGCCGGTCTAGCGGGAGACCCACAGTACTTC	TRBV5-1	TRBJ2-4	TRBD2	-
CASSQDSFREQYF	TGCGCCAGCAGCCAAGATTCGTTTCGCGAGCAGTACTTC	TRBV4-1	TRBJ2-7	-	-
CASSPAGTTKNIQYF	TGCGCCAGCAGCCCGGCCGGGACTACCAAAAACATTCAGTACTTC	TRBV5-1	TRBJ2-4	TRBD2	once
CASTRTGSIEQFF	TGTGCCAGCACCAGGACAGGTTCCATTGAGCAGTTCTTC	TRBV7-9	TRBJ2-1	TRBD1	few
CASSPPRRDTQYF	TGTGCCAGCAGTCCTCCTCGACGTGATACGCAGTATTTT	TRBV27	TRBJ2-3	-	-
CASSLDNQPQHF	TGTGCCAGCAGCCTCGACAATCAGCCCCAGCATTTT	TRBV5-4	TRBJ1-5	-	-
CASSVISTGELFF	TGTGCCAGCAGCGTCATTTCGACCGGGGAGCTGTTTTTT	TRBV9	TRBJ2-2	-	-
CASSMTTDSYEQYF	TGTGCCAGTAGTATGACGACAGATTCCTACGAGCAGTACTTC	TRBV19	TRBJ2-7	-	-
CASSPRGTGINEQFF	TGTGCCAGCAGTCCTCGCGGGACTGGTATCAATGAGCAGTTCTTC	TRBV28	TRBJ2-1	-	few
CASSSLAASYNEQFF	TGCGCCAGCAGTTCCTTAGCGGCATCCTACAATGAGCAGTTCTTC	TRBV10-2	TRBJ2-1	-	-
CASSLSGSPVEQYF	TGCGCCAGCAGCTTGAGCGGGAGCCCCGTCGAGCAGTACTTC	TRBV5-1	TRBJ2-7	TRBD2	few